The 29 T cell receptor beta chains reported below all come from one sample, sequenced in a study of blood T cell repertoires in COVID-19. This table comes from immunoSEQ multiplex PCR, and its TCRdb copy is limited to in-frame clones, with some not included. The sample lists over 45,000 clones, over 75% occurring once. The sequencing input was peripheral blood. Receptors were obtained from a man between 45 and 60 years old with active COVID-19.

The chain joins TRBV6-1 to TRBJ1-2, with TRBD1 as a possible D gene (6 bases). The CDR3 has 13 amino acids. Germline V lookup: CDR1 MNHNS, CDR2 SASEGT. V was pared by 3 bases and J by 3 bases, with 8 bases between. CDR3 in DNA: TGTGCCAGCAGTGACGGGGGGCACTATGGCTACACCTTC. This sequence encodes CASSDGGHYGYTF.

This clone appeared a single time. A junction end diverges from the germline sequence, so it may reflect a read error. The rearrangement links TRBV7-7 to TRBJ2-5, with 9 bases lining up with TRBD2. The CDR3 contains 15 residues. In germline, CDR1 is SSHAT, CDR2 FNYEAQ (reference sequence). The DNA of the CDR3 is TGTGCTAGCAGCTCTAGCGGGAAACTCCCAGAGACCCAGTACTTC. It translates to CASSSSGKLPETQYF.

CDR3 sequence (DNA): TGCGCCAGCAGCTCCGGCCTCAGAGGCCCAGATACGCAGTATTTT. Protein product: CASSSGLRGPDTQYF. The genes are TRBV5-1 and TRBJ2-3; D ambiguous. The V end lost 3 bases, the J end lost 4 bases, and 15 bases lay between the germline ends. The CDR3 extends over 15 amino acids. Germline CDR1 reads SGHRS; CDR2 reads YFSETQ.

The chain couples TRBV2 to TRBJ2-3, with 10 bases lining up with TRBD2. J was trimmed by 8 bases and V by 5 bases; bases with no gene match: 10. Germline V gene data show CDR1 as SNHLY and CDR2 as FYNNEI. The CDR3 has 15 amino acids. CDR3: CASSLTSGEVGTQYF. Here the CDR3 DNA reads TGTGCCAGCAGTCTAACTAGCGGGGAGGTGGGTACGCAGTATTTT. The variable domain in full, completed from reference TRBV2 and TRBJ2-3, reads EPEVTQTPSHQVTQMGQEVILRCVPISNHLYFYWYRQILGQKVEFLVSFYNNEISEKSEIFDDQFSVERPDGSNFTLKIRSTKLEDSAMYFCASSLTSGEVGTQYFGPGTRLTVL.

The chain links TRBV30 to TRBJ2-7; maybe TRBD1 (6 bases). The ends were cut back, 5 bases at V and 6 bases at J, with 11 bases in the middle. This CDR3 region has 11 residues. Germline V lookup: CDR1 GTSNPN, CDR2 SVGIG (reference sequence). This CDR3 is CAWQQGSEQYF. The CDR3 DNA follows: TGTGCCTGGCAACAGGGCTCCGAGCAGTACTTC. Looking up the rest from reference TRBV30 and TRBJ2-7 gives the full variable domain: SQTIHQWPATLVQPVGSPLSLECTVEGTSNPNLYWYRQAAGRGLQLLFYSVGIGQISSEVPQNLSASRPQDRQFILSSKKLLLSDSGFYLCAWQQGSEQYFGPGTRLTVT.

A single count supports this clone. The V and J genes are TRBV2 and TRBJ1-5, with TRBD1 as a possible D gene (5 bases). CDR1 is SNHLY, CDR2 FYNNEI, per germline. This CDR3 has 15 residues. V was cut by 4 bases and J by 4 bases, with 14 bases left in between. The chain's CDR3 is CASSGVDSQNQPQHF. The CDR3 nucleotides read TGTGCCAGCAGTGGGGTTGACAGCCAAAATCAGCCCCAGCATTTT.

The chain joins TRBV28 to TRBJ2-4; D call uncertain. CDR1 and CDR2 (germline): MDHEN, SYDVKM. The CDR3 runs to 15 residues. V was cut by 2 bases and J by 1 base, with 9 bases left in between. For the CDR3, the DNA is TGTGCCAGCAGTTTACCCAGGCTGGCCAAAAACATTCAGTACTTC. Translation gives CASSLPRLAKNIQYF.

In this sample, this clone turned up once. Other DNA sequences in the same sample also yield this CDR3. This rearrangement joins TRBV6-5 to TRBJ1-1; D is perhaps TRBD1 (6 bases). V was clipped by 6 bases and J by 0 bases, with 11 bases between them. Per germline, CDR1 MNHEY and CDR2 SVGAGI. This CDR3 spans 14 amino acids. This CDR3 reads CASSKQGMNTEAFF. CDR3 in DNA: TGTGCCAGCAGCAAACAGGGCATGAACACTGAAGCTTTCTTT.

The genes are TRBV3-1 (or the pseudogene TRBV3-2) and TRBJ1-6, with TRBD1 matching over 10 bases. J lost 7 bases, V lost 4 bases, and 1 base had no gene match. Germline loops: CDR1 LGHDT, CDR2 YNNKEL (reference sequence). The CDR3 is 14 amino acids. CDR3 DNA sequence: TGTGCCAGCAGCCCGACAGGGGGCAATTCACCCCTCCACTTT. Its translation: CASSPTGGNSPLHF.

V is TRBV14 and J is TRBJ2-2; 8 nucleotides agree with TRBD2. Germline values: CDR1 SGHDN, CDR2 FVKESK. The junction had 9 bases not matched to a gene; V was cut back by 1 base and J by 5 bases. This CDR3 comprises 17 residues. The CDR3 region is CASSQGGATSETGELFF. In DNA form, the CDR3 reads TGTGCCAGCAGCCAAGGCGGGGCGACTAGCGAGACCGGGGAGCTGTTTTTT.

The V gene is TRBV4-1, the J gene TRBJ2-1; 10 positions match TRBD2. CDR1 and CDR2 from the germline V gene are MGHRA and YSYEKL. The CDR3 runs 19 residues. Trimming took 3 bases from V and 0 from J; bases not matched to a gene: 11. The CDR3 region has the DNA TGCGCCAGCAGCCACAGCGGGAGGGCAGAGGCGGGCTCCTACAATGAGCAGTTCTTC. Translation: CASSHSGRAEAGSYNEQFF.

V gene TRBV7-9 combines with J gene TRBJ2-1; TRBD1 is a possible D gene (5 bases). The ends were cut back, 2 bases at V and 11 bases at J, with 10 bases in the middle. The germline V gene has CDR1 SEHNR and CDR2 FQNEAQ (reference sequence). The CDR3 has 12 amino acids. In DNA form, the CDR3 reads TGTGCCAGCAGCTTAACGGCAGGGAAGCAGTTCTTC. Translating it yields CASSLTAGKQFF.

V gene TRBV30 combines with J gene TRBJ2-3; 7 bases line up with TRBD2. Trimming took 0 bases from V and 3 from J; bases not matched to a gene: 9. Germline loops: CDR1 GTSNPN, CDR2 SVGIG (reference sequence). This CDR3 has 16 amino acids. The CDR3 protein is CAWSVFAGERTDTQYF. CDR3 nucleotide sequence: TGTGCCTGGAGTGTATTTGCGGGAGAGAGGACAGATACGCAGTATTTT.

J is TRBJ1-2 and V is TRBV7-9; maybe TRBD1 (6 bases). The CDR3 has 15 residues. V shed 5 bases and J shed 4 bases, with 17 bases lying between them. Germline V CDR1 and CDR2: SEHNR, FQNEAQ (reference sequence). The DNA for the CDR3 is TGTGCCAGCAGCCTAATCTCAGGGGAAGGCTATGGCTACACCTTC. Translation: CASSLISGEGYGYTF.

This chain joins TRBV6-2 or TRBV6-3 and TRBJ2-1; D possibly corresponds to TRBD1 (5 bases). The CDR3 extends over 15 amino acids. The V end was cut by 2 bases, the J end by 5 bases, with 13 bases between. CDR1 MNHEY and CDR2 SVGEGT come from the germline V gene. This CDR3 is CASSYRGTQHNEQFF. The DNA for the CDR3 is TGTGCCAGCAGTTACAGGGGCACACAACACAATGAGCAGTTCTTC.

The chain employs TRBV5-8 and TRBJ2-5; weak D call: TRBD1 (5 bases). Trimming removed 5 bases at V and 5 bases at J, with 16 bases between. The CDR3 loop spans 14 amino acids. Germline V gives CDR1 SGHTS, CDR2 YDEGEE. DNA for the CDR3: TGTGCCAGCAGAACCACAGGAGCCGGGGAGACCCAGTACTTC. It yields the protein CASRTTGAGETQYF.

The J gene is TRBJ2-7, the V gene TRBV7-2; D perhaps matches TRBD1 (5 bases). Germline V gene lookup returns CDR1 SGHTA and CDR2 FQGNSA. Trimming left V 1 base short and J 3 bases short, with 7 bases between. CDR3 length: 13 residues. The CDR3 sequence is CASSLGQIYEQYF. CDR3 DNA sequence: TGTGCCAGCAGCTTAGGACAGATCTACGAGCAGTACTTC.

This sequence joins TRBV2 and TRBJ2-1; D is perhaps TRBD1 (6 bases). Germline lookup yields CDR1 SNHLY and CDR2 FYNNEI. Trimming took off 6 bases at V and 3 bases at J, with 12 bases between the two ends. This CDR3 is built from 14 residues. This CDR3 reads CASSQMTGYNEQFF. In nucleotides, the CDR3 is TGTGCCAGCAGCCAAATGACAGGCTACAATGAGCAGTTCTTC. Using reference TRBV2 and TRBJ2-1 for the parts outside the CDR3, the full variable domain is EPEVTQTPSHQVTQMGQEVILRCVPISNHLYFYWYRQILGQKVEFLVSFYNNEISEKSEIFDDQFSVERPDGSNFTLKIRSTKLEDSAMYFCASSQMTGYNEQFFGPGTRLTVL.

V and J are TRBV5-6 and TRBJ2-3, with 8 nucleotides matching TRBD2. CDR1 and CDR2 (germline): SGHDT, YYEEEE. V was pared by 4 bases and J by 11 bases, with 9 bases of the junction left unmatched. The CDR3 contains 13 residues. As DNA, the CDR3 is TGTGCCAGCAGCCTGTACAACGGGAGGGAGCAGTATTTT. Its translation: CASSLYNGREQYF. Looking up the rest from reference TRBV5-6 and TRBJ2-3 gives the full variable domain: DAGVTQSPTHLIKTRGQQVTLRCSPKSGHDTVSWYQQALGQGPQFIFQYYEEEERQRGNFPDRFSGHQFPNYSSELNVNALLLGDSALYLCASSLYNGREQYFGPGTRLTVL.

The sample holds a few counts of this clone. The genes are TRBV30 and TRBJ1-2; weak D call: TRBD1 (5 bases). CDR1 and CDR2 (germline): GTSNPN, SVGIG (reference sequence). This CDR3 contains 16 residues. Trimming left V 2 bases short and J 6 bases short, with 22 bases between. The CDR3 spells CAWSPFPPGSMDGYTF. The CDR3 DNA follows: TGTGCCTGGAGTCCCTTCCCCCCAGGGTCTATGGATGGCTACACCTTC.

The rearrangement links TRBV6-5 to TRBJ2-3; the match to TRBD2 covers 8 bases. CDR3 length equals 14 residues. Germline values: CDR1 MNHEY, CDR2 SVGAGI. J gave up 1 base and V 5 bases, and 2 bases lay outside the gene matches. The chain's CDR3 is CASSSSGGTDTQYF. DNA for the CDR3: TGTGCCAGCAGTAGTAGCGGGGGCACAGATACGCAGTATTTT.

The rearrangement uses TRBV27 and TRBJ2-1; D is perhaps TRBD2 (5 bases). From germline, CDR1 is MNHEY and CDR2 SMNVEV (reference sequence). The CDR3 runs 13 residues. Trimming removed 10 bases from V and 5 bases from J, with 15 bases in between. Here the CDR3 DNA reads TGTGCCACTAAGGACTTACCTGACAATGAGCAGTTCTTC. Translated, it gives CATKDLPDNEQFF.

In its sample, this clone was seen once. The chain has TRBV4-3 and TRBJ2-3; TRBD2 is a possible D gene (7 bases). This CDR3 contains 17 residues. The V and J ends lost 0 bases and 4 bases respectively, with 17 bases between them. Germline V gives CDR1 LGHNA, CDR2 YSLEER. CDR3 loop: CASSQDRGGTWSDTQYF. CDR3 bases: TGCGCCAGCAGCCAAGATAGGGGGGGGACCTGGTCAGATACGCAGTATTTT.

This clone was recorded only once. V usage is TRBV18 and J usage is TRBJ1-5; TRBD1 matches 8 bases. CDR3 length equals 13 residues. With V trimmed by 3 bases and J by 8 bases, 3 bases remained unmatched. Germline V CDR1 and CDR2: KGHSH, LQKENI. DNA for the CDR3: TGTGCCAGCTCACCGGTACAGGGGGAGCCCCAGCATTTT. It specifies CASSPVQGEPQHF. Supplemented by reference TRBV18 and TRBJ1-5, the full variable domain reads NAGVMQNPRHLVRRRGQEARLRCSPMKGHSHVYWYRQLPEEGLKFMVYLQKENIIDESGMPKERFSAEFPKEGPSILRIQQVVRGDSAAYFCASSPVQGEPQHFGDGTRLSIL.

This clone rates as medium-sized (0.01 to 0.1%). The DNA of the CDR3 is TGTGCCAGCAGCTTGGCTCGGAGTGGATTCTACGAGCAGTACTTC. It encodes CASSLARSGFYEQYF. This chain links TRBV5-6 with TRBJ2-7; D ambiguous. The CDR3 contains 15 residues. Germline loops: CDR1 SGHDT, CDR2 YYEEEE. V lost 0 bases to trimming and J lost 3 bases, with 13 bases between them.

The chain uses TRBV6-5 and TRBJ2-6, with D possibly TRBD1 on 5 matching bases. Trimming took off 4 bases at V and 0 bases at J, with 10 bases between the two ends. The germline V gene encodes CDR1 MNHEY and CDR2 SVGAGI. The CDR3 length is 16 residues. CDR3 loop: CASSFRDFSGANVLTF. The CDR3 nucleotides are TGTGCCAGCAGTTTCAGGGATTTCTCTGGGGCCAACGTCCTGACTTTC.

V gene TRBV18 combines with J gene TRBJ1-4; D gene uncertain. The germline V and J ends were trimmed by 3 bases and 7 bases, with 9 bases remaining between them. Germline V gene data show CDR1 as KGHSH and CDR2 as LQKENI. The CDR3 is 13 amino acids. The CDR3 region is CASSPLESEKLFF. Written as DNA, the CDR3 is TGTGCCAGCTCACCCCTAGAAAGTGAAAAACTGTTTTTT.

This chain connects TRBV14 to TRBJ2-2; 8 bases match TRBD1. Germline CDR1 SGHDN, CDR2 FVKESK. V was clipped by 0 bases and J by 0 bases; unmatched bases: 9. The CDR3 is 19 residues long. Written as DNA, the CDR3 is TGTGCCAGCAGCCAAGAAAGATATTGGACAGGGACGAACACCGGGGAGCTGTTTTTT. Amino acids: CASSQERYWTGTNTGELFF. The entire variable domain, with the rest obtained from reference TRBV14 and TRBJ2-2, is as follows: EAGVTQFPSHSVIEKGQTVTLRCDPISGHDNLYWYRRVMGKEIKFLLHFVKESKQDESGMPNNRFLAERTGGTYSTLKVQPAELEDSGVYFCASSQERYWTGTNTGELFFGEGSRLTVL.

The J gene is TRBJ2-3, the V gene TRBV2; no definite D call. Deletions cut 10 bases from V and 6 bases from J, with 26 bases between. In germline, CDR1 is SNHLY, CDR2 FYNNEI. This CDR3 comprises 16 residues. CDR3 in DNA: TGTGCCACAACACCCAAGGTTCGCGGCGGAAGGGATACGCAGTATTTT. Its translation is CATTPKVRGGRDTQYF.